A single T cell receptor beta chain is shown here with its context. Antigen: not known. This CDR3 spans 15 amino acids. In germline, CDR1 is SNHLY, CDR2 FYNNEI. Trimming removed 3 bases from V and 5 bases from J; junction bases left unmatched: 6. The data are from a study of T cell responses to AZD1222 COVID-19 vaccine. About the study: Pooled samples include second doses given at about 4 or 12 weeks. Study findings and constraints: Spike-specific TCR breadth and depth were elevated following two AZD1222 doses. The reported proportion of spike-specific TCRs targeting unmutated variant regions was nearly half. Just a handful of people given AZD1222 tested seropositive at baseline.

Clones were read by immunoSEQ multiplex PCR, and TCRdb kept only the in-frame ones, dropping some. The table lists approximately 150,000 clones, around 92% of them singletons. The chain couples TRBV2 to TRBJ2-5, with 10 bases aligning to TRBD2. The receptor comes from an adult in good health. This material consisted of peripheral blood, taken on day 0 of AZD1222 vaccination. The CDR3 DNA sequence: TGTGCCAGCAGTGAGTGGCTAGCGGGAGAGGAGACCCAGTACTTC. Protein sequence: CASSEWLAGEETQYF.